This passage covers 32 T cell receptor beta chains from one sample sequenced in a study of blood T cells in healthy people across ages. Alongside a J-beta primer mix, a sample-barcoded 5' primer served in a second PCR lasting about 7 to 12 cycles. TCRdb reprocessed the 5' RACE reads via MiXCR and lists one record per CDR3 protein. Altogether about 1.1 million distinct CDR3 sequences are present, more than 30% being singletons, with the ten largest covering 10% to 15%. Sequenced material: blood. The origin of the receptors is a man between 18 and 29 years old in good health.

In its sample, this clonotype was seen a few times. The CDR3 nucleotides read TGTGCCAGCAGTGAATATACGGACAGGAAACTATTTCAGACCCAGTACTTC. Translating it yields CASSEYTDRKLFQTQYF. The chain employs TRBV25-1 and TRBJ2-5; 7 bases align to TRBD1. CDR1 MGHDK and CDR2 SYGVNS come from the germline V gene. The CDR3 loop spans 17 amino acids. J lost 6 bases, V lost 0 bases, and 13 bases had no gene match.

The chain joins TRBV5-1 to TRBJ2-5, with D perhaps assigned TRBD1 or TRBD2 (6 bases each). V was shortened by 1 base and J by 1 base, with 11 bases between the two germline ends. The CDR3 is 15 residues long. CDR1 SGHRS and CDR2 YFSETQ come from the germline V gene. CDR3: CASSLLSGAQETQYF. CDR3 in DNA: TGCGCCAGCAGCTTGTTATCGGGGGCCCAAGAGACCCAGTACTTC.

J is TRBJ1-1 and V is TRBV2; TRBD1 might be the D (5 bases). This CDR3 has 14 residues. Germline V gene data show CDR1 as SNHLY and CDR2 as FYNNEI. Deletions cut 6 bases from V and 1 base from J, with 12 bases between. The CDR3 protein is CASRRGRENTEAFF. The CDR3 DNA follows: TGTGCCAGCAGGCGGGGGAGAGAGAACACTGAAGCTTTCTTT.

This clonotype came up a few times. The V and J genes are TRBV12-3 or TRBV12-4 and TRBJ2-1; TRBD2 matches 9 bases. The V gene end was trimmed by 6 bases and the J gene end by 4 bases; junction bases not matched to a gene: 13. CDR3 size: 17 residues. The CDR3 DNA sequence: TGTGCCAGCAGACCGTTGGTTGAGCGGGGGGTGTACAATGAGCAGTTCTTC. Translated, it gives CASRPLVERGVYNEQFF.

CDR3 loop: CSARVASGGLTDTQYF. The CDR3 nucleotides read TGCAGTGCTAGAGTTGCTAGCGGGGGCCTCACAGATACGCAGTATTTT. J is TRBJ2-3 and V is TRBV20-1; 10 positions agree with TRBD2. CDR3 length: 16 residues. The V and J ends lost 1 base and 2 bases, in that order; junction bases with no gene match: 6. CDR1 DFQATT and CDR2 SNEGSKA come from the germline V gene (reference sequence).

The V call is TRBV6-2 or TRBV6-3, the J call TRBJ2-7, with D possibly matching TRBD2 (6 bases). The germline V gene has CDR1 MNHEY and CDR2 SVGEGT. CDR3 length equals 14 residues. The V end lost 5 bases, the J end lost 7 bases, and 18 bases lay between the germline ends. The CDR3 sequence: CASSSALALGEQYF. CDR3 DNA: TGTGCCAGCAGTAGCGCACTAGCCTTAGGAGAGCAGTACTTC.

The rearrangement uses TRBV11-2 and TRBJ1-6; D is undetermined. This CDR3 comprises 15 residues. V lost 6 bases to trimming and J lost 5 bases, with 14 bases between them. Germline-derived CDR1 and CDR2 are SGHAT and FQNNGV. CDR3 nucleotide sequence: TGTGCCAGCAGTTTCGGACGGGCCAATAATTCACCCCTCCACTTT. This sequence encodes CASSFGRANNSPLHF.

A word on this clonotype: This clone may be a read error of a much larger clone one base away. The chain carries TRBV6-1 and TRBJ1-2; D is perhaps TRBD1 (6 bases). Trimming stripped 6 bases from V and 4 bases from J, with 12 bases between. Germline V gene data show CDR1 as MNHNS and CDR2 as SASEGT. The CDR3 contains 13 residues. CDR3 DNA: TGTGCCAGCAGCCGGGACATTAGCTATGGCTACACCTTC. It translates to CASSRDISYGYTF.

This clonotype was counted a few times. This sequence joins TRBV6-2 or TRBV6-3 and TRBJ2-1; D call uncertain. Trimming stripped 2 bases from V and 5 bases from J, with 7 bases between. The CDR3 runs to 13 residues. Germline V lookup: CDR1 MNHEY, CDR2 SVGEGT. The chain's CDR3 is CASSYIWDNEQFF. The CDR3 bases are TGTGCCAGCAGTTACATCTGGGACAATGAGCAGTTCTTC.

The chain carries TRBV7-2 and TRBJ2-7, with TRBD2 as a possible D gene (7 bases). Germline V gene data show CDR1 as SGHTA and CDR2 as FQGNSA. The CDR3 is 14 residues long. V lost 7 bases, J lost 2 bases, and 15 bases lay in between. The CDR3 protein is CASNLGGATYEQYF. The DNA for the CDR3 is TGTGCCAGCAACCTGGGGGGGGCGACCTACGAGCAGTACTTC.

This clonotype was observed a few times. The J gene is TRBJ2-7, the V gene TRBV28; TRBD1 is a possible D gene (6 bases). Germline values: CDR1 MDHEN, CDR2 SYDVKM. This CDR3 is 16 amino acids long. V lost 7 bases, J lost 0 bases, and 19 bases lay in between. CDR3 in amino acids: CASTQGTTSRSYEQYF. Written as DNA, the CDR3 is TGTGCCAGCACCCAGGGGACAACCAGTCGCTCCTACGAGCAGTACTTC.

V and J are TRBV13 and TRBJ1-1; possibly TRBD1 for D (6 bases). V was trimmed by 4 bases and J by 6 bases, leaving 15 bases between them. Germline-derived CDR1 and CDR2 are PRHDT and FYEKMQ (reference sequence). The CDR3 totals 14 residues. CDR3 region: CASSSRPGAPEAFF. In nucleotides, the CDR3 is TGTGCCAGCAGCTCCCGACCAGGGGCCCCTGAAGCTTTCTTT.

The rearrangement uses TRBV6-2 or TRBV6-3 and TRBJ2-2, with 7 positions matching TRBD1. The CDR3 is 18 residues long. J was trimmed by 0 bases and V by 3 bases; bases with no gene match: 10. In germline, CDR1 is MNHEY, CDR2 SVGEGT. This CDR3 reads CASSYRPRTGPNTGELFF. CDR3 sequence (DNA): TGTGCCAGCAGTTATCGACCCAGGACAGGCCCGAACACCGGGGAGCTGTTTTTT.

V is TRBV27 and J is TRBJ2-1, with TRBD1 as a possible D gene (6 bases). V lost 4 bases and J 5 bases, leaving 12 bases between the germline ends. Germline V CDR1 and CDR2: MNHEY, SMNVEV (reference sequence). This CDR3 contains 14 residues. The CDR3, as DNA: TGTGCCAGCAGTTCCCCGGACAGCCACAATGAGCAGTTCTTC. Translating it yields CASSSPDSHNEQFF.

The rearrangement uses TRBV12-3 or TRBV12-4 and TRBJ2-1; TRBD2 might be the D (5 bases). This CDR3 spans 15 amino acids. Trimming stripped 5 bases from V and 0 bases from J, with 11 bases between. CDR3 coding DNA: TGTGCCAGCAGTCAAGACGGGATCTCCTACAATGAGCAGTTCTTC. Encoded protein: CASSQDGISYNEQFF.

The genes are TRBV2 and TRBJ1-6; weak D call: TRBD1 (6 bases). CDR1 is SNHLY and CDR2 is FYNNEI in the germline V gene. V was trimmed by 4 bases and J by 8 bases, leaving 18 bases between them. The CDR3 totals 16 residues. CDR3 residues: CASSGELPGQYSPLHF. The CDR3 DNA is TGTGCCAGCAGTGGTGAATTGCCGGGACAATATTCACCCCTCCACTTT.

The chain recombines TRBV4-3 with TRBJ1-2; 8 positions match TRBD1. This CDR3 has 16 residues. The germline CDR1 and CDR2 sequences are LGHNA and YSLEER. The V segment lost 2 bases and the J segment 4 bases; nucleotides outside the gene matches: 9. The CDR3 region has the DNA TGCGCCAGCAGCCAAAGTCTGGGCAGGGGGCTCTATGGCTACACCTTC. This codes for CASSQSLGRGLYGYTF.

CDR3 amino acids: CASSPQKAKNIQYF. Written as DNA, the CDR3 is TGTGCCAGCTCCCCCCAGAAAGCCAAAAACATTCAGTACTTC. V usage is TRBV18 and J usage is TRBJ2-4, with D unclear. There are 14 residues in the CDR3. Germline loops: CDR1 KGHSH, CDR2 LQKENI. V shed 6 bases and J shed 0 bases, with 9 bases lying between them.

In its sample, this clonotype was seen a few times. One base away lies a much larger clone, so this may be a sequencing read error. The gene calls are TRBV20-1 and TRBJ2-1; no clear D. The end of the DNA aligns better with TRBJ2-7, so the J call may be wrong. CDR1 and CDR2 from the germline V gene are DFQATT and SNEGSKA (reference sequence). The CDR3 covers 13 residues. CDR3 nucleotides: TGCAGTGCTAGAGGAACAGCCTACAATGAGCAGTACTTC. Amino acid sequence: CSARGTAYNEQYF.

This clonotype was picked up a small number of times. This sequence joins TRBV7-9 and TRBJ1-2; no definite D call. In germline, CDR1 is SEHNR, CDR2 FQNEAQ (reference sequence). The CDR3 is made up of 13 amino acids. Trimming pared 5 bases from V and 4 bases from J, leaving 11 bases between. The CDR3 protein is CASSPPVSYGYTF. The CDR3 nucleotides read TGTGCCAGCAGCCCACCGGTTAGCTATGGCTACACCTTC.

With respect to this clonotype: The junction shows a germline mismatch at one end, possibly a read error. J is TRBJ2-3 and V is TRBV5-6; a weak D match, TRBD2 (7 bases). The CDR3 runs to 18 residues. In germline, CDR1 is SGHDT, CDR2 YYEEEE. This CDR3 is CARSSLGLAGGLQDTQYF. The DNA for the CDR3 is TGTGCCCGCAGCTCCCTGGGGCTAGCCGGGGGGCTACAAGATACGCAGTATTTT.

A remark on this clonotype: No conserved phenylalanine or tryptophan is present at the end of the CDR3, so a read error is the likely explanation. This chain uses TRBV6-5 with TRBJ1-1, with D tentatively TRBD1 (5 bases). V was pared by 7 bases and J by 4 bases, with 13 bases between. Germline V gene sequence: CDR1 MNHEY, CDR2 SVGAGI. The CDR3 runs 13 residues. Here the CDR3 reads CASMAGKSTEAFL. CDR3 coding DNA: TGTGCCAGCATGGCAGGGAAGTCCACTGAAGCTTTCCTT.

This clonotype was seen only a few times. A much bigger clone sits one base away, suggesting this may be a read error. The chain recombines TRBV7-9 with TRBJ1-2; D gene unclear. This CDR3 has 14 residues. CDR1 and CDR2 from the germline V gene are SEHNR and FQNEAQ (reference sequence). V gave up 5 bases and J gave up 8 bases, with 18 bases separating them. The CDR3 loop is CASSVGPPREGYTF. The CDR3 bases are TGTGCCAGCAGCGTAGGACCTCCCCGGGAGGGCTACACCTTC.

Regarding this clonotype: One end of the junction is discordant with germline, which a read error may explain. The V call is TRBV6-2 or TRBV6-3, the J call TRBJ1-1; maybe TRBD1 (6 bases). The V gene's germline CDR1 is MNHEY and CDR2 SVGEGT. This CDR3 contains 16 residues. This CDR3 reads CVSRQWTQGQLTEAFF. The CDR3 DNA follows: TGTGTCAGCAGACAATGGACCCAGGGGCAGCTAACTGAAGCTTTCTTT.

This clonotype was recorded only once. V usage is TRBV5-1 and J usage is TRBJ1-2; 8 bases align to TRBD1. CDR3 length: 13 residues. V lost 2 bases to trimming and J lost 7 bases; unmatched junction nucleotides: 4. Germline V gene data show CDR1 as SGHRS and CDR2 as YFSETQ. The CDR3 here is CASSFPGGSGYTF. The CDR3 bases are TGCGCCAGCAGCTTCCCAGGGGGCAGTGGCTACACCTTC.

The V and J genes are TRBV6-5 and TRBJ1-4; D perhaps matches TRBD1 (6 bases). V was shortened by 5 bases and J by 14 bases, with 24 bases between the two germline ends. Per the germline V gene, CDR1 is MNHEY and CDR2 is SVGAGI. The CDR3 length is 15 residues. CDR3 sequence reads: CASSNIQGRTERLFF. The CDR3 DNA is TGTGCCAGCAGTAACATACAGGGACGGACAGAACGGCTGTTTTTT.

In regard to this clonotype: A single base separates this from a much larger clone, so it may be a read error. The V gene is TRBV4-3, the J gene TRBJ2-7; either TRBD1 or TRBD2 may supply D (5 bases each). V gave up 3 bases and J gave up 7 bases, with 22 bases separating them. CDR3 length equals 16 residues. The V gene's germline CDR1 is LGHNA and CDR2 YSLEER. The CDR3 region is CASSHTGLASGNEQYF. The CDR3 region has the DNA TGCGCCAGCAGCCACACAGGTCTAGCATCTGGCAATGAGCAGTACTTC.

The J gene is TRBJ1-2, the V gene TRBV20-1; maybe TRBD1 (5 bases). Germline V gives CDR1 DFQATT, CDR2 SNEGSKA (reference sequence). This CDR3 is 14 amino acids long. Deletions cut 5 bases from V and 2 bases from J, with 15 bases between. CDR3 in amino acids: CSADRGGKNYGYTF. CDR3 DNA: TGCAGTGCTGACCGCGGGGGGAAAAACTATGGCTACACCTTC.

CDR3 in amino acids: CSARDRGWTGDGYTF. For the CDR3, the DNA is TGCAGTGCTAGAGATAGAGGTTGGACAGGGGATGGCTACACCTTC. The gene calls are TRBV20-1 and TRBJ1-2; TRBD1 aligns across 9 bases. The CDR3 is 15 residues long. The germline V gene has CDR1 DFQATT and CDR2 SNEGSKA (reference sequence). The junction had 8 bases not matched to a gene; V was cut back by 0 bases and J by 6 bases.

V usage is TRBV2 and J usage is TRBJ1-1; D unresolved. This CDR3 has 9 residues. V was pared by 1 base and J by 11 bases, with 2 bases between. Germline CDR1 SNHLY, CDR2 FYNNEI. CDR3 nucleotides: TGTGCCAGCAGTGAAGGGGCTTTCTTT. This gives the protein CASSEGAFF.

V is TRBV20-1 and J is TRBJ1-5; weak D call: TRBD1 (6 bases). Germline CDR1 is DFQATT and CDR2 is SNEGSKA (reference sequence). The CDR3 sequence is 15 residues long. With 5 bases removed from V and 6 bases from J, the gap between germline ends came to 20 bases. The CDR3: CSALGGGEGRQPQHF. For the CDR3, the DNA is TGCAGTGCTCTCGGGGGGGGCGAAGGACGTCAGCCCCAGCATTTT.

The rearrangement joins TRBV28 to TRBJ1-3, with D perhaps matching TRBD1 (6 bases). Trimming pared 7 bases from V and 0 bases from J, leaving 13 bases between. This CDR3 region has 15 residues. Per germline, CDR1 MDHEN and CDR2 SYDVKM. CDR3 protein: CASTQQGFSGNTIYF. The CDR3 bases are TGTGCCAGCACCCAACAGGGCTTCTCTGGAAACACCATATATTTT.